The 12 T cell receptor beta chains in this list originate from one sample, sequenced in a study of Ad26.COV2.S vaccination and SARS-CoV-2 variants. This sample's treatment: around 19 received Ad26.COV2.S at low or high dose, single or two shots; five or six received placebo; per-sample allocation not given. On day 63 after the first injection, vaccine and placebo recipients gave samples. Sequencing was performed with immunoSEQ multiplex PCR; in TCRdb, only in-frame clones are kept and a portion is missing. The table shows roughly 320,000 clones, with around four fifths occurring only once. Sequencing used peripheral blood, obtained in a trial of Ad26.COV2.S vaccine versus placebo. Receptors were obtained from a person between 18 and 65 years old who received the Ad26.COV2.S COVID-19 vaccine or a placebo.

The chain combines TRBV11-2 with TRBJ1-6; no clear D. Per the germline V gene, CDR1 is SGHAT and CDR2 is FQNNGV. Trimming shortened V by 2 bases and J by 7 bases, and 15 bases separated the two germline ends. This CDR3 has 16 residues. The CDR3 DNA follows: TGTGCCAGCAGCTTACTCCCCACCTCTAGGAATTCACCCCTCCACTTT. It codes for CASSLLPTSRNSPLHF.

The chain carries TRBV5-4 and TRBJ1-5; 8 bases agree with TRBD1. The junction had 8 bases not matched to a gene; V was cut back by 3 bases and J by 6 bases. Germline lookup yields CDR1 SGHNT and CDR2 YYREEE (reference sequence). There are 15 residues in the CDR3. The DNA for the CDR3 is TGTGCCAGCAGCTCCGACAGGGGCTCTAGTCAGCCCCAGCATTTT. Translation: CASSSDRGSSQPQHF.

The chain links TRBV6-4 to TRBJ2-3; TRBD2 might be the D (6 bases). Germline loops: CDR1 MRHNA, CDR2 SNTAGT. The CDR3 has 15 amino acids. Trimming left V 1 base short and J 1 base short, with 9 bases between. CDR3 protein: CASSDFGGGTDTQYF. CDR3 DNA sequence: TGTGCCAGCAGTGACTTCGGGGGAGGCACAGATACGCAGTATTTT.

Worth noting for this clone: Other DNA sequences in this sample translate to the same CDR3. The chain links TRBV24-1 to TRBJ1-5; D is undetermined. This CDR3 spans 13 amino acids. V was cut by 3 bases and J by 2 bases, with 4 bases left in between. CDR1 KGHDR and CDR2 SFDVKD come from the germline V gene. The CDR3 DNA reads TGTGCCACCAGTGATGGGGGCAATCAGCCCCAGCATTTT. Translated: CATSDGGNQPQHF.

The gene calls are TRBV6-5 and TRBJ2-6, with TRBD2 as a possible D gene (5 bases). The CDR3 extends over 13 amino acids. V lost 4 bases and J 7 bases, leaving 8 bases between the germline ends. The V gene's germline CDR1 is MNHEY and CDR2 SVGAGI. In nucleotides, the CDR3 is TGTGCCAGCAGTTCCCGGGATGCCAACGTCCTGACTTTC. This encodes CASSSRDANVLTF.

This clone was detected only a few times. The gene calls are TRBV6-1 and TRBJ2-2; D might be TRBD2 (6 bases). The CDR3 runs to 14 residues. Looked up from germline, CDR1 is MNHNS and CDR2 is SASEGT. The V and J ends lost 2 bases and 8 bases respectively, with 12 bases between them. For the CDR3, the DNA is TGTGCCAGCAGTGAATTGGGAGGAAATGGGGAGCTGTTTTTT. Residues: CASSELGGNGELFF.

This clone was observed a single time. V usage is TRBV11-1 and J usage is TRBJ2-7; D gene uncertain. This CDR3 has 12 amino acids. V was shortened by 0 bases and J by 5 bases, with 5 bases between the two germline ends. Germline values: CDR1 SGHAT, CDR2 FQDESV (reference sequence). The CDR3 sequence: CASSLASHEQYF. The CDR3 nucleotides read TGTGCCAGCAGCTTAGCGAGCCACGAGCAGTACTTC.

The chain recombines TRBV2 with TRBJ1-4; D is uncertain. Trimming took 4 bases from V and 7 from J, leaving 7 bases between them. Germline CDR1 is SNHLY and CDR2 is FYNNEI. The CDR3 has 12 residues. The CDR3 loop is CASSVSAEKLFF. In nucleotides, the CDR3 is TGTGCCAGCAGTGTTTCGGCTGAAAAACTGTTTTTT.

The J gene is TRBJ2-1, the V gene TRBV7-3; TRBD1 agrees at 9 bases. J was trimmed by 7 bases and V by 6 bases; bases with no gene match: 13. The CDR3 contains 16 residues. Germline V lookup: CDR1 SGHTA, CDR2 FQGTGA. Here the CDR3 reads CASSPQTGTGSNEQFF. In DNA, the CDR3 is TGTGCCAGCAGTCCACAAACCGGGACAGGGAGTAATGAGCAGTTCTTC.

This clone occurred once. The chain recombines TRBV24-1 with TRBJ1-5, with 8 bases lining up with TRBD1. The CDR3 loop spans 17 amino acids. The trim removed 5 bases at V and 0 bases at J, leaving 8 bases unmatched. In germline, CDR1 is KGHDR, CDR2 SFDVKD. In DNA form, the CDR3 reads TGTGCCACCAGTGGTTCAGGACAGGGCCTTAGCAATCAGCCCCAGCATTTT. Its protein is CATSGSGQGLSNQPQHF.

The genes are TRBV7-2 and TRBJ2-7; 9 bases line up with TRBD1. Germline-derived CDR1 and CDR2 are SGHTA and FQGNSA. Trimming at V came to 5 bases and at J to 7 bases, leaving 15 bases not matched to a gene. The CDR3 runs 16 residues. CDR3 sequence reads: CASSPQGDRVWEEQYF. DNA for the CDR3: TGTGCCAGCAGCCCTCAGGGGGACAGGGTCTGGGAAGAGCAGTACTTC.

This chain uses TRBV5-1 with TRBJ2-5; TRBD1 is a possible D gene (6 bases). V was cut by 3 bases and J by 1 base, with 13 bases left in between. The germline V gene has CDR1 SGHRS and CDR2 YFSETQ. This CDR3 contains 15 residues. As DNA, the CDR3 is TGCGCCAGCAGCTACTCAACAGGGCCCCAAGAGACCCAGTACTTC. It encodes CASSYSTGPQETQYF.